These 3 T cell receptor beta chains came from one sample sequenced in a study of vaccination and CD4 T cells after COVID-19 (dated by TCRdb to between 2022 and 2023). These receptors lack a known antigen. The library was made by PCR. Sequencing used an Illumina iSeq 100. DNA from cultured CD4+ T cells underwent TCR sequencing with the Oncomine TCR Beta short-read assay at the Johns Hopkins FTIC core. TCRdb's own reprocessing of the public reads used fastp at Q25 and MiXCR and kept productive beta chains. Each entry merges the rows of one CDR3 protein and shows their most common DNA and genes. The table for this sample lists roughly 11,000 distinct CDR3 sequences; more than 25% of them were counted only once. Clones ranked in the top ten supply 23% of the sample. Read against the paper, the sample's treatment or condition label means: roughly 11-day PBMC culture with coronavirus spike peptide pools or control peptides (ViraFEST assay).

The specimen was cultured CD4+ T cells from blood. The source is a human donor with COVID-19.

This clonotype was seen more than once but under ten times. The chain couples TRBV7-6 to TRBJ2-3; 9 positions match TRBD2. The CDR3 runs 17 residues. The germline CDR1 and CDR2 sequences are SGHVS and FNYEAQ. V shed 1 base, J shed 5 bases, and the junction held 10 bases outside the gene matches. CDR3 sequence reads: CASSLDYRAGGGDTQYF. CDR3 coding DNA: TGTGCCAGCAGCTTAGATTATCGCGCGGGGGGGGGAGATACGCAGTATTTT.

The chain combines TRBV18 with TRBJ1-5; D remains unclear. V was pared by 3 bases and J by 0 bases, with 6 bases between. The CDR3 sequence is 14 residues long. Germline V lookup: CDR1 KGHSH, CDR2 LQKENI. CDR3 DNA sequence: TGTGCCAGCTCACCTAGCAGTAGCAATCAGCCCCAGCATTTT. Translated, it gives CASSPSSSNQPQHF.

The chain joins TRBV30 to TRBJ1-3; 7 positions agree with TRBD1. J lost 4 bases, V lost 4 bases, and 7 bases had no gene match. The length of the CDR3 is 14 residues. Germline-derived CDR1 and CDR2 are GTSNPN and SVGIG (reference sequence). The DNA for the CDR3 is TGTGCCTGGAACGACAGGGCGAGAGGAAACACCATATATTTT. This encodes CAWNDRARGNTIYF.